This T cell receptor (beta chain) is from a study of cytomegalovirus exposure and HLA in healthy donors. About this clone: Antigen: not known.

Use of 60 Vbeta and 13 Jbeta primers characterized the PCR. Produced via immunoSEQ multiplex PCR; TCRdb's table is partial and in-frame only. The sample totals 200,000 to 250,000 clones. The V end lost 0 bases, the J end lost 0 bases, and 21 bases lay between the germline ends. Germline V lookup: CDR1 LNHNV, CDR2 YYDKDF (reference sequence). The CDR3 covers 20 residues. Notes on the study in general: Productive rates of about 90% or about 30% were seen for most TCR beta V segments in an earlier analysis.

V is TRBV15 and J is TRBJ1-5, with a tentative D call TRBD1 (5 bases). Source material: PBMCs. The receptor's source is a girl under 10 years old in good health and CMV-seropositive. This CDR3 is CATSRELQGSRSDSNQPQHF. The CDR3 DNA is TGTGCCACCAGCAGAGAGCTTCAGGGTAGTAGGTCAGATAGCAATCAGCCCCAGCATTTT.